This TCR beta chain was recorded in a study of cytomegalovirus exposure and HLA in healthy donors. Notes on this clone: Its antigen is undetermined.

J gave up 0 bases and V 6 bases, and 8 bases lay outside the gene matches. The CDR3 spans 15 residues. Germline V gene lookup returns CDR1 LNHDA and CDR2 SQIVND (reference sequence). PCR employed 60 Vbeta and 13 Jbeta primers. Only in-frame clones appear in the TCRdb table, and some are missing; sequencing was by immunoSEQ multiplex PCR. In the table there are under 300,000 clones, about 80% of which are singletons. Study-wide results and caveats: Another analysis was done later, and it associated around 16,000 TCR beta sequences with HLA alleles at 0.05 false discovery rate.

V gene TRBV19 combines with J gene TRBJ2-7; TRBD1 matches 7 bases. This TCR was sampled from an older woman in good health and CMV-seropositive. Sequences were obtained from PBMCs. CDR3 in DNA: TGTGCCAGTAGGGAGGAAACAGGGGTCTCCTACGAGCAGTACTTC. This translates into CASREETGVSYEQYF.